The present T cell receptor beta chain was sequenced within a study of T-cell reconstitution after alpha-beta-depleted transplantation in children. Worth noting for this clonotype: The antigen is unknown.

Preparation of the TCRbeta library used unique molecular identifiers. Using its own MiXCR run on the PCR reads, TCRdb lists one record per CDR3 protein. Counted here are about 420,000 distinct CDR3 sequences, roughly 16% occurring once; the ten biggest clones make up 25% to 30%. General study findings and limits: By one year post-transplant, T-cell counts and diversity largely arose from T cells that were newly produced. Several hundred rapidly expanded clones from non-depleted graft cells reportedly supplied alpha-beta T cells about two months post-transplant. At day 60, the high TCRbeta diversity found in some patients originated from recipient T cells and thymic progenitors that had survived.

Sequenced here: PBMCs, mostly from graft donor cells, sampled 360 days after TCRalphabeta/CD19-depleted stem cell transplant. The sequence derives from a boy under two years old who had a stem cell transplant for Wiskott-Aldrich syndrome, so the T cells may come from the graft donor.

The CDR3 protein is CASSQGGRAGAETQYF. In DNA, the CDR3 is TGTGCCAGCAGTCAAGGAGGCCGAGCGGGGGCGGAGACCCAGTACTTC. The chain is built from TRBV12-3 or TRBV12-4 and TRBJ2-5; 8 positions agree with TRBD2. With 5 bases clipped from V and 5 bases from J, the junction kept 13 bases outside the gene matches. The CDR3 loop spans 16 amino acids.